One sample yielded the 29 T cell receptor beta chains listed below, sequenced in a study of neurological immune-mediated disorders. TCRdb re-analysed the 5' RACE reads in MiXCR, keeping a single row per CDR3 protein. Here the sample spans roughly 76,000 distinct CDR3 sequences, roughly 15% being singletons. The sequencing sample was made of PBMCs. All receptors come from a woman in her forties or fifties in good health.

CDR3 bases: TGTGCCAGCAGCCGGAGCCCGCTGTCGGGGGGGGCCGCGAACACCGGGGAGCTGTTTTTT. It codes for CASSRSPLSGGAANTGELFF. The chain has TRBV3-1 and TRBJ2-2; 8 nucleotides match TRBD2. This CDR3 has 20 residues. The V gene end was trimmed by 4 bases and the J gene end by 0 bases; junction bases not matched to a gene: 16. Germline CDR1 and CDR2: LGHDT and YNNKEL (reference sequence).

In its sample, this clonotype was seen many times. V usage is TRBV9 and J usage is TRBJ1-6; no definite D call. CDR1 and CDR2 from the germline V gene are SGDLS and YYNGEE. V lost 4 bases and J 8 bases, leaving 7 bases between the germline ends. The CDR3 covers 12 residues. CDR3 loop: CASSTGDSPLHF. The CDR3 DNA reads as TGTGCCAGCAGCACTGGGGATTCACCCCTCCACTTT.

This clonotype occurred many times. The genes are TRBV5-1 and TRBJ1-5; weak D call: TRBD1 (5 bases). This CDR3 has 14 amino acids. Germline loops: CDR1 SGHRS, CDR2 YFSETQ. The germline V and J ends were trimmed by 0 bases and 5 bases, with 9 bases remaining between them. This chain's CDR3 is CASSLGDGDQPQHF. The DNA of the CDR3 is TGCGCCAGCAGCTTGGGGGACGGGGATCAGCCCCAGCATTTT.

The J gene is TRBJ2-1, the V gene TRBV5-1, with D unresolved. V lost 0 bases, J lost 4 bases, and 8 bases lay in between. The CDR3 runs to 14 residues. CDR1 and CDR2 from the germline V gene are SGHRS and YFSETQ. CDR3 residues: CASSLGSWYNEQFF. CDR3 in DNA: TGCGCCAGCAGCTTGGGGTCCTGGTACAATGAGCAGTTCTTC.

This clonotype was seen repeatedly, ten times or more. The chain links TRBV9 to TRBJ2-1, with TRBD1 matching over 8 bases. J gave up 6 bases and V 2 bases, and 16 bases lay outside the gene matches. Germline CDR1 is SGDLS and CDR2 is YYNGEE. The CDR3 consists of 18 residues. CDR3 residues: CASSVQGAHRAGGNEQFF. DNA of the CDR3: TGTGCCAGCAGCGTCCAGGGGGCTCATAGAGCTGGGGGCAATGAGCAGTTCTTC.

The V and J genes are TRBV5-6 and TRBJ2-2; 7 bases align to TRBD1. After removal of 1 base from V and 3 bases from J, the junction contained 9 bases not matched to a gene. The CDR3 runs to 17 residues. Germline CDR1 and CDR2: SGHDT and YYEEEE. The CDR3 sequence: CASSLLKTGTDTGELFF. The CDR3, as DNA: TGTGCCAGCAGCTTGCTAAAAACCGGGACAGACACCGGGGAGCTGTTTTTT.

This clonotype has at least ten counts. The chain joins TRBV5-1 to TRBJ2-5; 8 bases are a match to TRBD2. Germline V gives CDR1 SGHRS, CDR2 YFSETQ. The junction had 1 base not matched to a gene; V was cut back by 2 bases and J by 1 base. This CDR3 is built from 14 residues. The CDR3 DNA reads TGCGCCAGCAGCTTAGCGGGGGTCCAAGAGACCCAGTACTTC. Translation gives CASSLAGVQETQYF. Together with reference TRBV5-1 and TRBJ2-5, the CDR3 gives the full variable domain: KAGVTQTPRYLIKTRGQQVTLSCSPISGHRSVSWYQQTPGQGLQFLFEYFSETQRNKGNFPGRFSGRQFSNSRSEMNVSTLELGDSALYLCASSLAGVQETQYFGPGTRLLVL.

At least ten counts were recorded for this clonotype. The genes are TRBV5-1 and TRBJ2-7; D gene ambiguous. Germline CDR1 reads SGHRS; CDR2 reads YFSETQ. The CDR3 loop spans 15 amino acids. Trimming cost V 2 bases and J 2 bases, with 14 bases left between them. The CDR3 region is CASSFSPTDPYEQYF. Here the CDR3 DNA reads TGCGCCAGCAGCTTTAGTCCTACGGACCCCTACGAGCAGTACTTC.

This clonotype was counted only a few times. V and J are TRBV5-1 and TRBJ2-2; TRBD2 aligns across 12 bases. Germline V lookup: CDR1 SGHRS, CDR2 YFSETQ. The J segment lost 5 bases and the V segment lost 3 bases, leaving 8 bases of the junction unmatched. The CDR3 has 17 amino acids. The CDR3 is CASSSEGLAGRTGELFF. The CDR3 bases are TGCGCCAGCAGCTCAGAAGGACTAGCGGGGAGGACCGGGGAGCTGTTTTTT.

A word on this clonotype: One end of the junction does not line up with germline, which may come from a read error. The CDR3 sequence: CVSSPRLERAFF. DNA for the CDR3: TGTGTCAGCAGCCCTAGGTTGGAACGGGCTTTCTTT. This chain links TRBV5-6 with TRBJ1-1; D is ambiguous. From germline, CDR1 is SGHDT and CDR2 YYEEEE. The CDR3 contains 12 residues.

V gene TRBV2 combines with J gene TRBJ1-1; 10 nucleotides match TRBD1. V lost 7 bases, J lost 5 bases, and 7 bases stayed unmatched. Per the germline V gene, CDR1 is SNHLY and CDR2 is FYNNEI. The CDR3 covers 14 residues. CDR3 sequence (DNA): TGTGCCAGCATCCCCCGGACAGGGGGTACTGAAGCTTTCTTT. Translation: CASIPRTGGTEAFF.

In this sample, this clonotype turned up many times. The chain carries TRBV5-1 and TRBJ2-1; TRBD2 matches 11 bases. The ends lost 0 bases at V and 8 bases at J; junction bases unmatched: 10. Germline CDR1 reads SGHRS; CDR2 reads YFSETQ. This CDR3 region has 17 residues. This CDR3 reads CASSLGLAGGSADEQFF. CDR3 bases: TGCGCCAGCAGCTTGGGGCTAGCGGGAGGTTCGGCAGATGAGCAGTTCTTC.

Many counts were recorded for this clonotype. The J gene is TRBJ2-6, the V gene TRBV6-5; D is undetermined. In germline, CDR1 is MNHEY, CDR2 SVGAGI. The CDR3 runs 13 residues. The V gene lost 2 bases and the J gene lost 2 bases, with 1 base spanning the gap. The CDR3 reads CASSYAGANVLTF. CDR3 sequence (DNA): TGTGCCAGCAGTTACGCTGGGGCCAACGTCCTGACTTTC.

This clonotype was found many times. Relative to the germline gene, one junction end is altered; a read error may explain this. The chain joins TRBV5-1 to TRBJ2-3, with a possible D match to TRBD1 (5 bases). Germline V gene lookup returns CDR1 SGHRS and CDR2 YFSETQ. This CDR3 has 12 residues. CDR3 protein: CASSLDTSTQYF. In DNA, the CDR3 is TGCGCCAGCAGTTTGGACACTTCTACGCAGTATTTT.

This clonotype was seen repeatedly, ten times or more. V usage is TRBV7-2 and J usage is TRBJ1-1, with 10 positions matching TRBD1. Germline values: CDR1 SGHTA, CDR2 FQGNSA. The junction had 1 base not matched to a gene; V was cut back by 2 bases and J by 1 base. This CDR3 is built from 15 residues. The CDR3 region has the DNA TGTGCCAGCAGCTTATGGGACAGGGGGAACACTGAAGCTTTCTTT. Protein: CASSLWDRGNTEAFF.

There are a few counts of this clonotype. The rearrangement links TRBV3-1 to TRBJ1-1; possible D gene TRBD1, 5 bases. The CDR3 loop spans 14 amino acids. In germline, CDR1 is LGHDT, CDR2 YNNKEL (reference sequence). Deletions cut 2 bases from V and 6 bases from J, with 13 bases between. CDR3 sequence (DNA): TGTGCCAGCAGCCAACCGAGCGGGGGTGCTGAAGCTTTCTTT. It translates to CASSQPSGGAEAFF.

This clonotype was seen ten or more times. The chain links TRBV7-2 to TRBJ2-3; 8 bases are shared with TRBD2. CDR1 is SGHTA, CDR2 FQGNSA, per germline. The CDR3 has 16 residues. Germline trimming cut 1 base from V and 0 bases from J; bases unmatched to any gene: 3. This chain's CDR3 is CASSLEVAGSTDTQYF. Written as DNA, the CDR3 is TGTGCCAGCAGCTTAGAGGTAGCGGGAAGCACAGATACGCAGTATTTT.

This clonotype was recorded many times. The J gene is TRBJ2-1, the V gene TRBV29-1, with unresolved D. Germline V gives CDR1 SQVTM, CDR2 ANQGSEA. V was shortened by 4 bases and J by 4 bases, with 11 bases between the two germline ends. The CDR3 contains 13 residues. CDR3 residues: CSVGVSTYNEQFF. The CDR3 nucleotides are TGCAGCGTTGGTGTGTCTACATACAATGAGCAGTTCTTC.

This clonotype was found many times. The chain uses TRBV5-1 and TRBJ2-3; D remains unclear. The CDR3 loop spans 16 amino acids. Trimming took 0 bases from V and 2 from J, leaving 13 bases between them. Germline CDR1 SGHRS, CDR2 YFSETQ. The CDR3 DNA is TGCGCCAGCAGCTTGGATCTGGGCCCGATCACAGATACGCAGTATTTT. Translated, it gives CASSLDLGPITDTQYF. Based on the CDR3 plus reference TRBV5-1 and TRBJ2-3, the full variable domain is KAGVTQTPRYLIKTRGQQVTLSCSPISGHRSVSWYQQTPGQGLQFLFEYFSETQRNKGNFPGRFSGRQFSNSRSEMNVSTLELGDSALYLCASSLDLGPITDTQYFGPGTRLTVL.

This clonotype was detected only once. An end of the junction does not agree with germline; a read error may underlie this. The chain employs TRBV27 and TRBJ1-1; maybe TRBD1 (6 bases). The CDR3 totals 14 residues. Germline V gene data show CDR1 as MNHEY and CDR2 as SMNVEV (reference sequence). The CDR3: CAGSWGAKGTQAFF. DNA for the CDR3: TGTGCCGGCAGTTGGGGGGCGAAGGGGACTCAAGCTTTCTTT.

This clonotype was found many times. The J gene is TRBJ2-2, the V gene TRBV7-9; D ambiguous. Deletions cut 4 bases from V and 2 bases from J, with 26 bases between. This CDR3 contains 20 residues. The germline CDR1 and CDR2 sequences are SEHNR and FQNEAQ (reference sequence). The chain's CDR3 is CASSSREAHPSSRNTGELFF. CDR3 sequence (DNA): TGTGCCAGCAGCTCTAGAGAGGCCCACCCCTCGTCTCGCAACACCGGGGAGCTGTTTTTT. The full variable domain, with the rest looked up from reference TRBV7-9 and TRBJ2-2, is DTGVSQNPRHKITKRGQNVTFRCDPISEHNRLYWYRQTLGQGPEFLTYFQNEAQLEKSRLLSDRFSAERPKGSFSTLEIQRTEQGDSAMYLCASSSREAHPSSRNTGELFFGEGSRLTVL.

A few counts support this clonotype. CDR3: CSASRRGSFEKLFF. CDR3 DNA: TGCAGTGCCAGTCGGCGCGGGTCCTTTGAAAAACTGTTTTTT. The rearrangement links TRBV20-1 to TRBJ1-4; D is unclear. The CDR3 has 14 residues. V was trimmed by 6 bases and J by 7 bases, leaving 18 bases between them. Germline V gene lookup returns CDR1 DFQATT and CDR2 SNEGSKA (reference sequence).

In its sample, this clonotype was seen a few times. The chain recombines TRBV6-5 with TRBJ2-3; 12 nucleotides match TRBD2. CDR1 is MNHEY and CDR2 is SVGAGI in the germline V gene. The CDR3 has 16 residues. With V trimmed by 9 bases and J by 1 base, 8 bases remained unmatched. The CDR3 here is CASSSGRGSGTDTQYF. DNA for the CDR3: TGTGCCAGTTCTAGCGGGAGGGGTTCCGGCACAGATACGCAGTATTTT.

In this sample, this clonotype turned up many times. The J gene is TRBJ1-1, the V gene TRBV5-1; a possible D gene is TRBD1 (5 bases). Trimming removed 2 bases at V and 0 bases at J, with 11 bases between. Germline loops: CDR1 SGHRS, CDR2 YFSETQ. The CDR3 loop spans 15 amino acids. CDR3: CASSLQVDMNTEAFF. The CDR3 DNA sequence: TGCGCCAGCAGCTTACAGGTTGACATGAACACTGAAGCTTTCTTT.

This clonotype was counted many times. V is TRBV7-2 and J is TRBJ1-3; possible D gene TRBD1, 5 bases. This CDR3 region has 16 residues. The V gene's germline CDR1 is SGHTA and CDR2 FQGNSA. Trimming removed 3 bases from V and 1 base from J, with 13 bases in between. The chain's CDR3 is CASSLKVRGSGNTIYF. The CDR3, as DNA: TGTGCCAGCAGCTTGAAGGTTAGGGGTTCTGGAAACACCATATATTTT.

In this sample, this clonotype turned up many times. The chain has TRBV6-1 and TRBJ2-2; D assignment may be TRBD1 or TRBD2 (6 bases each). Germline V CDR1 and CDR2: MNHNS, SASEGT. The V gene lost 9 bases and the J gene lost 5 bases, with 16 bases spanning the gap. CDR3 size: 14 residues. The DNA of the CDR3 is TGTGCCAGTAGACAGGAGGGGTTTACCGGGGAGCTGTTTTTT. Translated, it gives CASRQEGFTGELFF.

This clonotype was observed at least ten times. This chain links TRBV5-1 with TRBJ1-1; D remains unclear. Germline V gene sequence: CDR1 SGHRS, CDR2 YFSETQ. V lost 0 bases to trimming and J lost 4 bases, with 16 bases between them. The CDR3 length is 16 residues. CDR3 in amino acids: CASSLVVAVAGTEAFF. CDR3 in DNA: TGCGCCAGCAGCTTGGTTGTGGCAGTAGCGGGCACTGAAGCTTTCTTT.

A remark on this clonotype: The junction shows a germline mismatch at one end, possibly a read error. The chain couples TRBV19 to TRBJ2-7, with 10 bases fitting TRBD2. This CDR3 comprises 14 residues. The germline CDR1 and CDR2 sequences are LNHDA and SQIVND (reference sequence). Written as DNA, the CDR3 is TGTGTCAGTAGTGCCGGGACTAGCGTTTACGAGCAGTACTTC. Protein product: CVSSAGTSVYEQYF.

Comment on this clonotype: A single base separates this from a much larger clone, so it may be a read error. The chain is built from TRBV6-5 and TRBJ2-1, with a weak D call TRBD1 (7 bases). This CDR3 contains 15 residues. Germline assignment: CDR1 MNHEY and CDR2 SVGAGI. As DNA, the CDR3 is TGTGCCAGCAGTTACGAGGGGGCGGGATACAATGAGCCGTTCTTC. Protein: CASSYEGAGYNEPFF.